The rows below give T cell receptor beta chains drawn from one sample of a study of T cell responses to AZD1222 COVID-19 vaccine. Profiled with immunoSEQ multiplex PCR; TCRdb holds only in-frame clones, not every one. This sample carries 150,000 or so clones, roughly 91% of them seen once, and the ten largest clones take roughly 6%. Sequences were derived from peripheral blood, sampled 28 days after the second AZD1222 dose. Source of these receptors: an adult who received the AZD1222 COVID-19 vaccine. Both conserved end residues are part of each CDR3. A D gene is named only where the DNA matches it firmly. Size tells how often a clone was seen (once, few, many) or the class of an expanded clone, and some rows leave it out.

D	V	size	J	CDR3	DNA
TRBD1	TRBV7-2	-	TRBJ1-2	CASSAGQGGGYGYTF	TGTGCCAGCAGCGCGGGACAGGGAGGCGGCTATGGCTACACCTTC
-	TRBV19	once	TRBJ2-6	CASSAASSGANVLTF	TGTGCCAGTAGTGCCGCCAGCTCTGGGGCCAACGTCCTGACTTTC
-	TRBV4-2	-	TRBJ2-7	CASSQDGPGPYEQYF	TGTGCCAGCAGCCAAGACGGACCGGGTCCCTACGAGCAGTACTTC
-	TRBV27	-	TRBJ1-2	CASSKRQSYGYTF	TGTGCCAGCAGCAAGCGGCAGTCCTATGGCTACACCTTC
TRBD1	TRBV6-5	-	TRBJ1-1	CASSLQGYVTEAFF	TGTGCCAGCTCGCTACAGGGGTATGTCACTGAAGCTTTCTTT
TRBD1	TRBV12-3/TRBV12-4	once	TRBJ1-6	CASVDRGNSPLHF	TGTGCCAGCGTCGACAGGGGGAATTCACCCCTCCACTTT
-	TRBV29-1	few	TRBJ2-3	CSVGGVSTDTQYF	TGCAGCGTTGGCGGAGTTAGCACAGATACGCAGTATTTT
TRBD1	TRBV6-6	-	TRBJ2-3	CASREGQGPDTQYF	TGTGCCAGCAGGGAAGGACAGGGTCCAGATACGCAGTATTTT
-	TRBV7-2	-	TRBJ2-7	CASSLAGGTYEQYF	TGTGCCAGCAGCTTAGCGGGGGGAACCTACGAGCAGTACTTC
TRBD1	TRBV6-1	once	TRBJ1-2	CASSELGRGLGYTF	TGTGCCAGCAGTGAGTTGGGCAGGGGGCTAGGCTACACCTTC
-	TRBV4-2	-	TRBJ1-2	CASSQESGPNYGYTF	TGTGCCAGCAGCCAAGAATCCGGACCTAACTATGGCTACACCTTC
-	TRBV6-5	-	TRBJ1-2	CATYNYGYTF	TGTGCCACCTACAACTATGGCTACACCTTC
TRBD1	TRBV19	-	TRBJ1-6	CASSNPGQGYSPLHF	TGTGCCAGTAGCAACCCCGGACAGGGTTACTCACCCCTCCACTTT
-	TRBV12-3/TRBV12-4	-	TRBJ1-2	CASSADANYGYTF	TGTGCCAGCAGCGCGGATGCTAACTATGGCTACACCTTC
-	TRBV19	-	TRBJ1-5	CASSVGDYSNQPQHF	TGTGCCAGTAGCGTGGGGGATTATAGCAATCAGCCCCAGCATTTT
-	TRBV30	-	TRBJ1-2	CAWSVQLGGGYTF	TGTGCCTGGAGTGTACAATTGGGTGGCGGCTACACCTTC
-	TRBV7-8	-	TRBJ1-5	CASSLVGDGYSNQPQHF	TGTGCCAGCAGCTTAGTGGGAGACGGATATAGCAATCAGCCCCAGCATTTT
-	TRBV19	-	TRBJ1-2	CASSMSRADYGYTF	TGTGCCAGTAGTATGTCCAGGGCGGACTATGGCTACACCTTC
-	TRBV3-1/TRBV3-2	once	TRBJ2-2	CASSQEARGTGELFF	TGTGCCAGCAGCCAAGAGGCAAGGGGTACCGGGGAGCTGTTTTTT
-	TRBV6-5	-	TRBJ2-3	CASSSGLARSDTQYF	TGTGCCAGCAGTTCCGGATTAGCGAGATCAGATACGCAGTATTTT
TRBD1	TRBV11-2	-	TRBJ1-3	CASSLDRGQGGNTIYF	TGTGCCAGCAGCTTAGACCGCGGACAGGGCGGAAACACCATATATTTT
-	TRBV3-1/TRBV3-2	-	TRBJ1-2	CASSQFRDANYGYTF	TGTGCCAGCAGCCAATTTCGGGACGCAAACTATGGCTACACCTTC
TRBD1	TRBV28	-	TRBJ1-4	CASSYSYGTGGATNEKLFF	TGTGCCAGCAGTTATTCGTACGGGACAGGGGGAGCAACTAATGAAAAACTGTTTTTT
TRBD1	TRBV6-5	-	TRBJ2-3	CASSYSLGQATDTQYF	TGTGCCAGCAGTTACTCGTTGGGACAGGCCACAGATACGCAGTATTTT
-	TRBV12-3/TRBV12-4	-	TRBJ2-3	CASSLGQLDTQYF	TGTGCCAGCAGTTTAGGACAGTTAGATACGCAGTATTTT
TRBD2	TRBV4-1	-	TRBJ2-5	CASSLQGLAGGPGETQYF	TGCGCCAGCAGCCTCCAGGGCTTAGCGGGGGGGCCGGGAGAGACCCAGTACTTC
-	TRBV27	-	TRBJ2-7	CASSEGITYEQYF	TGTGCCAGCAGCGAGGGGATCACCTACGAGCAGTACTTC
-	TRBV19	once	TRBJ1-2	CASRASWGRWLGYGYTF	TGTGCCAGTCGTGCTTCTTGGGGGAGATGGCTGGGCTATGGCTACACCTTC
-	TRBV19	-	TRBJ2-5	CASSIQTRETQYF	TGTGCCAGTAGTATCCAGACTAGAGAGACCCAGTACTTC
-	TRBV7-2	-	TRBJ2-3	CASSLWGDTQYF	TGTGCCAGCAGCTTATGGGGAGATACGCAGTATTTT
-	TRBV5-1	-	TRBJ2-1	CASSFGESYNEQFF	TGCGCCAGCAGCTTTGGGGAGTCCTACAATGAGCAGTTCTTC
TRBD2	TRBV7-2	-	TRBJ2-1	CASSTTSGWYNEQFF	TGTGCCAGCAGCACCACTAGCGGGTGGTACAATGAGCAGTTCTTC
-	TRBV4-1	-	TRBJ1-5	CASSQEGQQGQPQHF	TGCGCCAGCAGCCAAGAAGGACAGCAAGGTCAGCCCCAGCATTTT
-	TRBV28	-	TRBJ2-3	CASRASTPSTDTQYF	TGTGCCAGCAGGGCTTCTACGCCTAGCACAGATACGCAGTATTTT
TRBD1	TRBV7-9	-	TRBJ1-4	CASSLDRGHSFNEKLFF	TGTGCCAGCAGCTTAGACAGGGGTCATTCCTTCAATGAAAAACTGTTTTTT
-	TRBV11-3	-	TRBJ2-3	CASSLLGNTDTQYF	TGTGCCAGCAGCTTATTAGGGAACACAGATACGCAGTATTTT
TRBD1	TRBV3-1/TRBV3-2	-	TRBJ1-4	CASSQGGGAGEKLFF	TGTGCCAGCAGCCAAGGAGGGGGCGCAGGGGAAAAACTGTTTTTT
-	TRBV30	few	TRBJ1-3	CAWSFYRSGNTIYF	TGTGCCTGGAGCTTCTACCGCTCTGGAAACACCATATATTTT
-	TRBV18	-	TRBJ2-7	CASSYAESYEQYF	TGTGCCAGCTCATATGCAGAGTCCTACGAGCAGTACTTC
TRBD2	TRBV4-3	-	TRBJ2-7	CASSQETSGPYEQYF	TGCGCCAGCAGCCAAGAGACTAGCGGACCCTACGAGCAGTACTTC
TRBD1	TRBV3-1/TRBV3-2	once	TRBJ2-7	CASSPYDRDRPYEQYF	TGTGCCAGCAGCCCGTACGACCGGGACAGGCCCTACGAGCAGTACTTC
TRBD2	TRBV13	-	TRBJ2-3	CASSLGTSGSTDTQYF	TGTGCCAGCAGCTTAGGGACTAGCGGGAGCACAGATACGCAGTATTTT
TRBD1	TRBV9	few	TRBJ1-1	CASSVGQGLSTEAFF	TGTGCCAGCAGCGTGGGACAGGGATTGAGCACTGAAGCTTTCTTT
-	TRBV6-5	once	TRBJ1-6	CASSFSGSVDSPLHF	TGTGCCAGCAGTTTCTCAGGGTCGGTCGATTCACCCCTCCACTTT
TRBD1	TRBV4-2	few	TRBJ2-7	CASSQKDRGTYEQYF	TGTGCCAGCAGCCAAAAAGACAGGGGAACCTACGAGCAGTACTTC
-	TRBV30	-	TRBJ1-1	CAWRTAYQGQAEAFF	TGTGCCTGGAGAACCGCGTATCAGGGTCAAGCTGAAGCTTTCTTT
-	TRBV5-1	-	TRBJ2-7	CASSLGPSSYEQYF	TGCGCCAGCAGCTTGGGACCAAGCTCCTACGAGCAGTACTTC